A selection of T cell receptor beta chains follows, all from one sample in a study of Ad26.COV2.S vaccination and SARS-CoV-2 variants. TCRdb's copy holds only in-frame clones and misses some; the assay was immunoSEQ multiplex PCR. The sample carries a few hundred thousand clones, about 90% recorded once. The sample here was peripheral blood, taken in a trial of Ad26.COV2.S vaccine versus placebo. The receptors here all came from a person aged 18-65 years who received the Ad26.COV2.S COVID-19 vaccine or a placebo. Both conserved end residues are part of each CDR3. D genes are given only for firm matches. Size is omitted from some rows. Given values are once, few, many or a class for expanded clones.

j_gene,abundance,v_gene,d_gene,CDR3nt,CDR3aa
TRBJ1-4,-,TRBV28,-,TGTGCCAGCAGTCCCCCCCGGGGGTTCGGTGAAAAACTGTTTTTT,CASSPPRGFGEKLFF
TRBJ2-7,-,TRBV11-2,-,TGTGCCAGCAGCCCTATTCGTGGGGAGAGCTCCTACGAGCAGTACTTC,CASSPIRGESSYEQYF
TRBJ2-5,-,TRBV21-1,-,TGTGCCAGCCCAAAAATACGTGGCCACCAAGAGACCCAGTACTTC,CASPKIRGHQETQYF
TRBJ2-1,-,TRBV29-1,TRBD2,TGCAGCGTTGAAGGGACTAGCGGGAGGGAGTATGAGCAGTTCTTC,CSVEGTSGREYEQFF
TRBJ1-1,once,TRBV6-6,-,TGTGCCAGCAGTTATGGGCCAGCGAACACTGAAGCTTTCTTT,CASSYGPANTEAFF
TRBJ1-6,-,TRBV28,-,TGTGCCAGCAGTTTATTGGGGGGGTATAATTCACCCCTCCACTTT,CASSLLGGYNSPLHF
TRBJ2-2,-,TRBV6-2/TRBV6-3,-,TGTGCCAGCAGCCTTGACGGGTCGAACACCGGGGAGCTGTTTTTT,CASSLDGSNTGELFF
TRBJ2-3,once,TRBV15,TRBD2,TGTGCCACCAGCAGAGAACTAGCGGGCCTCGGGACGCAGTATTTT,CATSRELAGLGTQYF
TRBJ2-7,-,TRBV5-1,TRBD1,TGCGCCACCTACCCCGGGACAGGGGCCTACGAGCAGTACTTC,CATYPGTGAYEQYF
TRBJ2-7,-,TRBV18,-,TGTGCCAGCTCACCGTCCGGGCTGGCTATTGAGCAGTACTTC,CASSPSGLAIEQYF
TRBJ1-2,-,TRBV7-2,-,TGTGCCAGCAGTCAGACATCGACCTATGGCTACACCTTC,CASSQTSTYGYTF
TRBJ2-2,-,TRBV11-3,-,TGTGCCAGCAGCGGTTATGGCGGGGAGCTGTTTTTT,CASSGYGGELFF
TRBJ2-7,-,TRBV7-2,-,TGTGCCAGCAGCTTACGGACCTCTGCCTACGAGCAGTACTTC,CASSLRTSAYEQYF
TRBJ2-7,-,TRBV28,-,TGTGCCAGCAGGGGGCTCAGAACAGGCGGTAGAATCTACGAGCAGTACTTC,CASRGLRTGGRIYEQYF
TRBJ2-7,-,TRBV5-4,TRBD2,TGTGCCAGCAGCCCGGGGGGGCGGGAGGCCTACGAGCAGTACTTC,CASSPGGREAYEQYF
TRBJ2-4,-,TRBV5-4,TRBD2,TGTGCCAGCAGCTCCGCTAGCGGACCCGACATTAAAAACATTCAGTACTTC,CASSSASGPDIKNIQYF
TRBJ1-3,-,TRBV14,-,TGTGCCAGCAGCCAGTCCATTGGAGGAAACACCATATATTTT,CASSQSIGGNTIYF
TRBJ2-1,once,TRBV6-2/TRBV6-3,-,TGTGCCAGCAGTAATAATCTAGGATTCAGCAATGAGCAGTTCTTC,CASSNNLGFSNEQFF
TRBJ2-5,-,TRBV24-1,TRBD1,TGTGCCACCGTACCGGGACAGGGGGCGAAGACCCAGTACTTC,CATVPGQGAKTQYF
TRBJ2-1,-,TRBV27,TRBD2,TGTGCCAGCAGTTTAGTGGGGCTAGCGGACTACAATGAGCAGTTCTTC,CASSLVGLADYNEQFF
TRBJ2-3,once,TRBV28,-,TGTGCCAGCAGTTCCTCAGGAAGCACAGATACGCAGTATTTT,CASSSSGSTDTQYF
TRBJ2-2,few,TRBV6-2/TRBV6-3,-,TGTGCCAGCAGTAAGAAAGACACCCGCACCGGGGAGCTGTTTTTT,CASSKKDTRTGELFF
TRBJ2-7,-,TRBV14,TRBD2,TGTGCCAGCATCGGGACTAGCGGGAGTTACGAGCAGTACTTC,CASIGTSGSYEQYF
TRBJ2-3,-,TRBV18,TRBD2,TGTGCCAGCTCTCGCGGACTAGCGTCAGATACGCAGTATTTT,CASSRGLASDTQYF
TRBJ1-5,-,TRBV2,-,TGTGCCAGCAGTGACCGAAATCAGCCCCAGCATTTT,CASSDRNQPQHF
TRBJ2-2,-,TRBV28,-,TGTGCCAGCACCTCCCCGGTTTGGTCCCCGAACACCGGGGAGCTGTTTTTT,CASTSPVWSPNTGELFF
TRBJ2-7,-,TRBV14,-,TGTGCCAGCAGCCAACCCAGACGGACGGGGGAATACGAGCAGTACTTC,CASSQPRRTGEYEQYF
TRBJ1-5,-,TRBV6-6,-,TGTGCCAGCAGTTACGGGGATCAGCCCCAGCATTTT,CASSYGDQPQHF
TRBJ1-2,-,TRBV4-2,TRBD1,TGTGCCAGCAGCCAAGCTCAGACAGGGGTTGCTAACTATGGCTACACCTTC,CASSQAQTGVANYGYTF
TRBJ2-1,-,TRBV9,-,TGTGCCAGCACCGAGGGGGGCAGCGGTTACAATGAGCAGTTCTTC,CASTEGGSGYNEQFF
TRBJ2-1,-,TRBV6-5,-,TGTGCCAGCACGCAAGCGGACCTGGCCGGCGATGAGCAGTTCTTC,CASTQADLAGDEQFF
TRBJ2-1,once,TRBV5-6,-,TGTGCCAGCAGCTTGGCACAGGGAACGACGACCTACAATGAGCAGTTCTTC,CASSLAQGTTTYNEQFF
TRBJ2-1,-,TRBV9,TRBD2,TGTGCCAGCAGCGTAGAAGGTAGCGGGAGCTATGAGCAGTTCTTC,CASSVEGSGSYEQFF
TRBJ1-4,once,TRBV11-2,-,TGTGCCAGCAGCTTGACGGGAGCAACTAATGAAAAACTGTTTTTT,CASSLTGATNEKLFF
TRBJ2-1,-,TRBV9,TRBD2,TGTGCCTCGGGAGGGAGACACAATGAGCAGTTCTTC,CASGGRHNEQFF
TRBJ1-2,-,TRBV9,-,TGTGCCAGCAGCACACAGAACGCTAACTATGGCTACACCTTC,CASSTQNANYGYTF
TRBJ2-3,-,TRBV9,-,TGTGCCAGCAGCGTGATGGAAACTAGCACAGATACGCAGTATTTT,CASSVMETSTDTQYF
TRBJ1-1,-,TRBV25-1,-,TGTGCCAGCAGTGCTCGCATGAACACTGAAGCTTTCTTT,CASSARMNTEAFF
TRBJ2-7,-,TRBV11-2,-,TGTGCCAGCAGCCTGGAGGGGGGACATACCTACGAGCAGTACTTC,CASSLEGGHTYEQYF
TRBJ2-7,-,TRBV27,TRBD2,TGTGCCAGCAGTTTAGGGGGGGTGAGCTCCTACGAGCAGTACTTC,CASSLGGVSSYEQYF
TRBJ2-5,-,TRBV11-3,-,TGTGCCAGCAGCTTTACCGGGACATCAGAGGAGACCCAGTACTTC,CASSFTGTSEETQYF
TRBJ1-3,-,TRBV6-2/TRBV6-3,-,TGTGCCAGCAGTTCTCTCGGCACGACGGTAACCGGAAACACCATATATTTT,CASSSLGTTVTGNTIYF
TRBJ1-2,-,TRBV5-6,-,TGTGCCAGCAGCTGGAGGGGGGGTTCCCCCTATGGCTACACCTTC,CASSWRGGSPYGYTF
TRBJ2-5,-,TRBV9,TRBD1,TGTGCCAGCAGCGTAGAGGGCAGGGGGAGTGGGGAGACCCAGTACTTC,CASSVEGRGSGETQYF
TRBJ2-7,-,TRBV6-5,-,TGTGCCAGCAGGTCGGCAGGCTCCACCTACGGGCAGTACTTC,CASRSAGSTYGQYF